These 30 T cell receptor beta chains were sequenced from one sample in a study of blood T cell repertoires in COVID-19. The table came from immunoSEQ multiplex PCR; TCRdb's copy has only in-frame clones and leaves some out. The sample includes roughly 250,000 clones, around 86% of them seen just once. Sequencing was performed on peripheral blood. The receptors were gathered from an older woman with active or convalescent COVID-19.

This clone was recorded once. V is TRBV7-2 and J is TRBJ1-2, with D tentatively TRBD1 (5 bases). The CDR3 consists of 13 residues. V gave up 1 base and J gave up 10 bases, with 13 bases separating them. CDR1 and CDR2 from the germline V gene are SGHTA and FQGNSA. The CDR3, as DNA: TGTGCCAGCAGCTTAGTACCCGTCGGACACTACACCTTC. Translation: CASSLVPVGHYTF.

DNA for the CDR3: TGCGCCAGCAGCTTGGGCATAGGGGGCATCCGGACAGATACGCAGTATTTT. Translation gives CASSLGIGGIRTDTQYF. The chain carries TRBV5-1 and TRBJ2-3; 7 bases are a match to TRBD1. Looked up from germline, CDR1 is SGHRS and CDR2 is YFSETQ. The junction had 10 bases not matched to a gene; V was cut back by 0 bases and J by 3 bases. This CDR3 contains 17 residues.

The chain employs TRBV11-2 and TRBJ2-1, with 7 bases aligning to TRBD2. After removal of 3 bases from V and 15 bases from J, the junction contained 14 bases not matched to a gene. CDR3 length equals 14 residues. Germline V gene lookup returns CDR1 SGHAT and CDR2 FQNNGV. The CDR3 loop is CASSFHREAGEAFF. For the CDR3, the DNA is TGTGCCAGCAGCTTCCACCGGGAGGCGGGGGAGGCGTTCTTC.

The chain is built from TRBV3-1 (or the pseudogene TRBV3-2) and TRBJ2-5; D is unresolved. V lost 1 base and J 4 bases, leaving 13 bases between the germline ends. There are 15 residues in the CDR3. Germline assignment: CDR1 LGHDT and CDR2 YNNKEL (reference sequence). This CDR3 reads CASSQVVLGPETQYF. The CDR3, as DNA: TGTGCCAGCAGCCAAGTAGTTCTGGGCCCAGAGACCCAGTACTTC.

The V and J genes are TRBV5-6 and TRBJ2-3; TRBD2 aligns across 8 bases. Germline-derived CDR1 and CDR2 are SGHDT and YYEEEE. This CDR3 spans 15 amino acids. With V trimmed by 10 bases and J by 1 base, 11 bases remained unmatched. CDR3 region: CASRIARGGTDTQYF. DNA of the CDR3: TGTGCCTCCCGAATCGCGCGGGGGGGCACAGATACGCAGTATTTT.

This rearrangement joins TRBV6-2 or TRBV6-3 to TRBJ2-7; the match to TRBD1 covers 11 bases. The trim removed 4 bases at V and 4 bases at J, leaving 3 bases unmatched. Germline V lookup: CDR1 MNHEY, CDR2 SVGEGT. The CDR3 sequence is 14 residues long. CDR3 sequence reads: CASSSGQGAYEQYF. The CDR3 DNA reads TGTGCCAGCAGTTCCGGACAGGGGGCATACGAGCAGTACTTC.

CDR3 sequence (DNA): TGTGCCACCAGCAGAACGCTAACAGGGGGGGATGAGCAGTTCTTC. It translates to CATSRTLTGGDEQFF. The V and J genes are TRBV15 and TRBJ2-1, with a weak D call TRBD1 (8 bases). The V and J ends lost 2 bases and 8 bases respectively, with 16 bases between them. This CDR3 spans 15 amino acids. Germline loops: CDR1 LNHNV, CDR2 YYDKDF (reference sequence). The variable domain in full, completed from reference TRBV15 and TRBJ2-1, reads DAMVIQNPRYQVTQFGKPVTLSCSQTLNHNVMYWYQQKSSQAPKLLFHYYDKDFNNEADTPDNFQSRRPNTSFCFLDIRSPGLGDTAMYLCATSRTLTGGDEQFFGPGTRLTVL.

The V and J genes are TRBV11-2 and TRBJ1-1, with D unresolved. The CDR3 totals 16 residues. Trimming removed 0 bases at V and 0 bases at J, with 11 bases between. CDR1 and CDR2 (germline): SGHAT, FQNNGV. CDR3 DNA sequence: TGTGCCAGCAGCTTAGAGTCACAGCCAATGAACACTGAAGCTTTCTTT. Its translation: CASSLESQPMNTEAFF. Full variable domain (missing parts from reference TRBV11-2 and TRBJ1-1): EAGVAQSPRYKIIEKRQSVAFWCNPISGHATLYWYQQILGQGPKLLIQFQNNGVVDDSQLPKDRFSAERLKGVDSTLKIQPAKLEDSAVYLCASSLESQPMNTEAFFGQGTRLTVV.

This clone was counted many times. V gene TRBV6-6 combines with J gene TRBJ2-7; TRBD2 matches 11 bases. Germline V gene lookup returns CDR1 MNHNY and CDR2 SVGAGI (reference sequence). Germline trimming cut 5 bases from V and 2 bases from J; bases unmatched to any gene: 8. The CDR3 has 16 amino acids. CDR3 residues: CASSGLAGPPAYEQYF. In DNA form, the CDR3 reads TGTGCCAGCAGTGGACTAGCGGGTCCCCCCGCCTACGAGCAGTACTTC.

This chain links TRBV10-3 with TRBJ2-1; 12 bases agree with TRBD2. The V gene end was trimmed by 4 bases and the J gene end by 5 bases; junction bases not matched to a gene: 6. CDR1 is ENHRY and CDR2 is SYGVKD in the germline V gene. The CDR3 is 16 residues long. The CDR3 protein is CAISARTSGTHNEQFF. Here the CDR3 DNA reads TGTGCCATCAGTGCACGGACTAGCGGGACCCACAATGAGCAGTTCTTC.

This clone was counted a few times. This chain uses TRBV19 with TRBJ2-1; 7 nucleotides agree with TRBD1. The ends lost 5 bases at V and 3 bases at J; junction bases unmatched: 7. This CDR3 spans 15 amino acids. Germline V gene lookup returns CDR1 LNHDA and CDR2 SQIVND (reference sequence). This CDR3 is CASSLTGVVYNEQFF. CDR3 nucleotide sequence: TGTGCCAGTAGTCTTACAGGGGTGGTCTACAATGAGCAGTTCTTC.

Many counts were recorded for this clone. The V and J genes are TRBV9 and TRBJ2-7; 7 bases are a match to TRBD2. The length of the CDR3 is 15 residues. Germline values: CDR1 SGDLS, CDR2 YYNGEE. V shed 0 bases and J 9 bases; nucleotides not matched to a gene: 12. The chain's CDR3 is CASSVAGGDRHGQYF. In DNA form, the CDR3 reads TGTGCCAGCAGCGTAGCTGGGGGGGACCGTCATGGGCAGTACTTC.

The chain recombines TRBV19 with TRBJ2-7, with TRBD1 matching 8 bases. Germline V lookup: CDR1 LNHDA, CDR2 SQIVND (reference sequence). The V segment lost 5 bases and the J segment 7 bases; nucleotides outside the gene matches: 10. There are 14 residues in the CDR3. The CDR3 protein is CASSLPGQAGEQYF. In DNA, the CDR3 is TGTGCCAGTAGTTTACCGGGACAGGCGGGGGAGCAGTACTTC.

The chain joins TRBV11-2 to TRBJ2-6; a possible D gene is TRBD1 (6 bases). The CDR3 extends over 16 amino acids. Trimming removed 5 bases at V and 4 bases at J, with 15 bases between. Per germline, CDR1 SGHAT and CDR2 FQNNGV. DNA for the CDR3: TGTGCCAGCAGCGGGGAGCAGGGGATAGGGGCCAACGTCCTGACTTTC. Translated, it gives CASSGEQGIGANVLTF. Drawing the rest from reference TRBV11-2 and TRBJ2-6, the complete variable domain is EAGVAQSPRYKIIEKRQSVAFWCNPISGHATLYWYQQILGQGPKLLIQFQNNGVVDDSQLPKDRFSAERLKGVDSTLKIQPAKLEDSAVYLCASSGEQGIGANVLTFGAGSRLTVL.

The CDR3, as DNA: TGTGCCAGCAGCTTAGAAAACTTCTCTGAAGCTTTCTTT. Translating gives CASSLENFSEAFF. This rearrangement joins TRBV7-9 to TRBJ1-1; no clear D gene. CDR1 is SEHNR and CDR2 is FQNEAQ in the germline V gene (reference sequence). The CDR3 loop spans 13 amino acids. V gave up 1 base and J gave up 6 bases, with 9 bases separating them.

J is TRBJ1-1 and V is TRBV9; D might be TRBD1 (5 bases). Trimming removed 0 bases at V and 2 bases at J, with 11 bases between. The CDR3 consists of 15 residues. Germline CDR1 is SGDLS and CDR2 is YYNGEE. The CDR3 DNA follows: TGTGCCAGCAGCGTAGCCCCGACAGACAACACTGAAGCTTTCTTT. Protein: CASSVAPTDNTEAFF.

The CDR3 DNA reads TGCCCCCGCCGACGGCAGGGGGCGCCGGACACCGGGGAGCTGTTTTTT. This translates into CPRRRQGAPDTGELFF. The rearrangement joins TRBV5-1 to TRBJ2-2; 8 bases map to TRBD1. Germline V gene data show CDR1 as SGHRS and CDR2 as YFSETQ. The CDR3 extends over 16 amino acids.

The chain links TRBV27 to TRBJ1-2; TRBD1 matches 7 bases. There are 14 residues in the CDR3. The ends lost 1 base at V and 7 bases at J; junction bases unmatched: 6. Germline V CDR1 and CDR2: MNHEY, SMNVEV (reference sequence). The chain's CDR3 is CASSLFGRGSGYTF. The CDR3 DNA follows: TGTGCCAGCAGTTTATTCGGCAGGGGGAGTGGCTACACCTTC.

This clone was observed a few times. The chain has TRBV15 and TRBJ1-2; TRBD1 agrees at 8 bases. Germline assignment: CDR1 LNHNV and CDR2 YYDKDF (reference sequence). V shed 0 bases, J shed 1 base, and the junction held 4 bases outside the gene matches. The CDR3 sequence is 16 residues long. In DNA, the CDR3 is TGTGCCACCAGCAGAGATCGCGGACAGGGTAACTATGGCTACACCTTC. Its translation: CATSRDRGQGNYGYTF.

The V call is TRBV6-2 or TRBV6-3, the J call TRBJ2-3; possibly TRBD2 for D (6 bases). Trimming shortened V by 8 bases and J by 2 bases, and 14 bases separated the two germline ends. Per germline, CDR1 MNHEY and CDR2 SVGEGT. There are 14 residues in the CDR3. This CDR3 reads CASGRDSPTDTQYF. In DNA form, the CDR3 reads TGTGCCAGCGGCCGGGACTCCCCCACAGATACGCAGTATTTT.

The CDR3 spells CATSRDRETQYF. DNA for the CDR3: TGTGCCACCAGCAGAGATCGGGAGACCCAGTACTTC. The rearrangement uses TRBV15 and TRBJ2-5; the D is unclear. CDR3 length: 12 amino acids. The V end was cut by 0 bases, the J end by 5 bases, with 4 bases between. Germline V gene data show CDR1 as LNHNV and CDR2 as YYDKDF (reference sequence).

The chain recombines TRBV5-4 with TRBJ2-1, with 7 bases fitting TRBD1. The CDR3 has 19 amino acids. Germline V gene data show CDR1 as SGHNT and CDR2 as YYREEE (reference sequence). With 1 base clipped from V and 0 bases from J, the junction kept 13 bases outside the gene matches. CDR3 protein: CASSLKGQSETGSYNEQFF. CDR3 nucleotides: TGTGCCAGCAGCTTGAAGGGACAGTCGGAAACAGGCTCCTACAATGAGCAGTTCTTC.

The chain has TRBV18 and TRBJ1-1; D is possibly TRBD1 (6 bases). CDR3 length: 13 residues. V gave up 8 bases and J gave up 1 base, with 11 bases separating them. Germline V lookup: CDR1 KGHSH, CDR2 LQKENI. This chain's CDR3 is CASGRGPNTEAFF. In DNA form, the CDR3 reads TGTGCCAGCGGCAGGGGACCGAACACTGAAGCTTTCTTT.

The V and J genes are TRBV7-2 and TRBJ1-2; D may be TRBD1 (5 bases). Trimming shortened V by 3 bases and J by 3 bases, and 8 bases separated the two germline ends. The CDR3 has 13 residues. The V gene's germline CDR1 is SGHTA and CDR2 FQGNSA. The CDR3 protein is CASSFSRDYGYTF. In DNA form, the CDR3 reads TGTGCCAGCAGCTTTAGCAGGGACTATGGCTACACCTTC.

Written as DNA, the CDR3 is TGCGCCAGCGCCTTTACGGCGGAAGAGACCCAGTACTTC. It translates to CASAFTAEETQYF. V and J are TRBV5-1 and TRBJ2-5; D is ambiguous. The ends were cut back, 7 bases at V and 3 bases at J, with 13 bases in the middle. This CDR3 has 13 amino acids. Germline-derived CDR1 and CDR2 are SGHRS and YFSETQ.

The V gene is TRBV19, the J gene TRBJ2-7; 7 bases map to TRBD1. The junction had 7 bases not matched to a gene; V was cut back by 7 bases and J by 1 base. CDR1 is LNHDA and CDR2 is SQIVND in the germline V gene (reference sequence). The CDR3 sequence is 14 residues long. DNA for the CDR3: TGTGCCAGTACCTGGGACAGCACTTCCTACGAGCAGTACTTC. Translating it yields CASTWDSTSYEQYF.

The V and J genes are TRBV28 and TRBJ2-5; 13 positions match TRBD2. CDR1 is MDHEN and CDR2 is SYDVKM in the germline V gene. The junction had 14 bases not matched to a gene; V was cut back by 6 bases and J by 4 bases. The CDR3 is made up of 18 amino acids. The CDR3 DNA sequence: TGTGCCAGCAGCCCGACAGGGACTAGCGGGGAATGGGGAGAGACCCAGTACTTC. Its protein is CASSPTGTSGEWGETQYF.

V is TRBV27 and J is TRBJ1-1, with 7 bases lining up with TRBD1. The CDR3 extends over 15 amino acids. Trimming removed 2 bases from V and 4 bases from J; junction bases left unmatched: 7. Germline V gene sequence: CDR1 MNHEY, CDR2 SMNVEV (reference sequence). Here the CDR3 reads CASSLAARGVTEAFF. CDR3 DNA: TGTGCCAGCAGTTTAGCGGCCAGGGGGGTCACTGAAGCTTTCTTT.

The sample holds a few counts of this clone. V and J are TRBV6-6 and TRBJ1-5; TRBD1 is a possible D gene (5 bases). This CDR3 has 13 amino acids. Trimming took 7 bases from V and 7 from J, leaving 14 bases between them. Germline CDR1 is MNHNY and CDR2 is SVGAGI (reference sequence). Here the CDR3 reads CASKFRGGQPQHF. Written as DNA, the CDR3 is TGTGCCAGCAAGTTTAGGGGAGGCCAGCCCCAGCATTTT.

About this clone: This may come from a read error, since a much larger clone is one base off. The rearrangement joins TRBV7-9 to TRBJ1-1, with 8 positions matching TRBD1. V was pared by 5 bases and J by 1 base, with 6 bases of the junction left unmatched. Germline assignment: CDR1 SEHNR and CDR2 FQNEAQ (reference sequence). The CDR3 contains 15 residues. The CDR3 reads CASSPRTGPNTEAFF. In DNA, the CDR3 is TGTGCCAGCAGCCCCCGGACAGGGCCGAACACTGAAGCTTTCTTT. The complete variable domain, with remaining parts taken from reference TRBV7-9 and TRBJ1-1, reads DTGVSQNPRHKITKRGQNVTFRCDPISEHNRLYWYRQTLGQGPEFLTYFQNEAQLEKSRLLSDRFSAERPKGSFSTLEIQRTEQGDSAMYLCASSPRTGPNTEAFFGQGTRLTVV.